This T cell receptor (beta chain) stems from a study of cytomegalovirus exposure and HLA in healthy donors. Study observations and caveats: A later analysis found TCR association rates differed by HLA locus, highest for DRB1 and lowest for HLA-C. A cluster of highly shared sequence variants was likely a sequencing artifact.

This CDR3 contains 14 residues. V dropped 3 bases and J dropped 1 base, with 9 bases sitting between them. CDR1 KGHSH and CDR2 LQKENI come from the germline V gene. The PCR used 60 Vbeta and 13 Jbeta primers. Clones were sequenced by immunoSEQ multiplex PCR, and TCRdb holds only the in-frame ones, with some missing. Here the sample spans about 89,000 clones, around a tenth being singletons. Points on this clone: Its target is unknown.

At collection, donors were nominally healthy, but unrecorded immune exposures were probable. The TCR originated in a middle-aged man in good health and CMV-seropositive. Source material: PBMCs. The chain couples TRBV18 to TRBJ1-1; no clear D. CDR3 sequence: CASSPQTGNTEAFF. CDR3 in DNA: TGTGCCAGCTCACCCCAGACGGGGAACACTGAAGCTTTCTTT.